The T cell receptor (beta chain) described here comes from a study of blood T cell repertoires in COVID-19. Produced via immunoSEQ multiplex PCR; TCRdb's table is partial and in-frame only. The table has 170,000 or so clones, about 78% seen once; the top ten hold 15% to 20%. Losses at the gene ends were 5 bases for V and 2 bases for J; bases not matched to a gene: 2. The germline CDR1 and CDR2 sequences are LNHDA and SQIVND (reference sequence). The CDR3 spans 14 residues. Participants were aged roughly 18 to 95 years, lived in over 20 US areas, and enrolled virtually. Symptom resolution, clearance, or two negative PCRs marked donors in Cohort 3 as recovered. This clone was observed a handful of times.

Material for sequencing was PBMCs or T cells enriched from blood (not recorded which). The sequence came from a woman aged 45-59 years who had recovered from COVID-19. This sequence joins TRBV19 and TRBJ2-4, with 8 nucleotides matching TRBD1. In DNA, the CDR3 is TGTGCCAGTAGTGGACAGGGTACCAAAAACATTCAGTACTTC. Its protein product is CASSGQGTKNIQYF.